These 32 T cell receptor beta chains share one sample of origin, sequenced in a study of blood T cell repertoires in COVID-19. Only in-frame clones appear in the TCRdb table, and some are missing; sequencing was by immunoSEQ multiplex PCR. The sample comprises a few hundred thousand clones, about nine tenths of which are singletons, and around 7.9% rests with the top ten. Sequenced sample: PBMCs or T cells enriched from blood (not recorded which). The receptors shown here come from an older woman who had recovered from COVID-19.

The rearrangement uses TRBV11-2 and TRBJ1-5; D perhaps matches TRBD1 (5 bases). This CDR3 is built from 14 residues. Germline V CDR1 and CDR2: SGHAT, FQNNGV. Trimming left V 1 base short and J 6 bases short, with 10 bases between. CDR3 in DNA: TGTGCCAGCAGCTTAGTAGGGGTGGGTCAGCCCCAGCATTTT. Amino acid sequence: CASSLVGVGQPQHF.

The V and J genes are TRBV3-1 (or the pseudogene TRBV3-2) and TRBJ1-5, with a weak D call TRBD1 (5 bases). The V gene lost 1 base and the J gene lost 6 bases, with 10 bases spanning the gap. CDR1 is LGHDT, CDR2 YNNKEL, per germline (reference sequence). The CDR3 totals 14 residues. The CDR3 bases are TGTGCCAGCAGCCAAGGGGGGGGTATTCAGCCCCAGCATTTT. Its protein product is CASSQGGGIQPQHF.

The J gene is TRBJ1-3, the V gene TRBV19; TRBD1 matches at 7 bases. This CDR3 is 15 amino acids long. V was clipped by 5 bases and J by 0 bases; unmatched bases: 4. Germline V gene sequence: CDR1 LNHDA, CDR2 SQIVND (reference sequence). CDR3 residues: CASSRGTVSGNTIYF. The CDR3 DNA sequence: TGTGCCAGTAGTCGAGGGACAGTCTCTGGAAACACCATATATTTT.

The rearrangement links TRBV18 to TRBJ1-1; 7 bases match TRBD1. CDR3 length: 16 amino acids. V shed 3 bases, J shed 5 bases, and the junction held 12 bases outside the gene matches. The V gene's germline CDR1 is KGHSH and CDR2 LQKENI. The CDR3 is CASSPREGAGWTEAFF. The DNA of the CDR3 is TGTGCCAGCTCACCCCGAGAGGGGGCGGGGTGGACTGAAGCTTTCTTT.

V usage is TRBV4-1 and J usage is TRBJ1-5; 7 bases agree with TRBD1. From germline, CDR1 is MGHRA and CDR2 YSYEKL. The CDR3 has 16 amino acids. V lost 4 bases and J lost 0; bases outside the gene matches: 6. The CDR3 loop reads CASSPWTGYSNQPQHF. DNA of the CDR3: TGCGCCAGCAGCCCTTGGACAGGCTATAGCAATCAGCCCCAGCATTTT.

This sequence joins TRBV19 and TRBJ1-4; D may be TRBD1 (5 bases). Trimming pared 1 base from V and 7 bases from J, leaving 16 bases between. This CDR3 region has 16 residues. CDR1 is LNHDA, CDR2 SQIVND, per germline (reference sequence). The CDR3 protein is CASSIAGRVRSEKLFF. The CDR3 DNA reads as TGTGCCAGTAGTATAGCGGGCAGGGTCCGGAGTGAAAAACTGTTTTTT.

This chain connects TRBV19 to TRBJ1-2; the match to TRBD1 covers 8 bases. CDR1 is LNHDA, CDR2 SQIVND, per germline (reference sequence). The V gene end was trimmed by 6 bases and the J gene end by 0 bases; junction bases not matched to a gene: 3. CDR3 length: 14 amino acids. CDR3 coding DNA: TGTGCCAGTAGCGACAGGGGAACTAACTATGGCTACACCTTC. Translating it yields CASSDRGTNYGYTF.

V and J are TRBV1 and TRBJ2-5; TRBD2 is taken as the D call from the table, unchecked against the DNA. TRBV1 is listed as a pseudogene. This CDR3 is 17 amino acids long. The CDR3 reads CTSSLSTSGAPDETQYF. The CDR3 nucleotides read TGCACCAGCAGCCTAAGTACTAGCGGGGCCCCGGACGAGACCCAGTACTTC.

This sequence joins TRBV2 and TRBJ1-6; 7 positions match TRBD1. Germline V gives CDR1 SNHLY, CDR2 FYNNEI. The CDR3 loop spans 14 amino acids. After removal of 10 bases from V and 7 bases from J, the junction contained 10 bases not matched to a gene. CDR3 sequence (DNA): TGTGCCACCACAACGGACAGGCTAAATTCACCCCTCCACTTT. This sequence encodes CATTTDRLNSPLHF.

This CDR3 reads CASSPGEYGYTF. The CDR3 nucleotides read TGTGCCAGCAGCCCAGGGGAGTACGGCTACACCTTC. J is TRBJ1-2 and V is TRBV7-9; tentatively, D is TRBD1 (6 bases). V lost 5 bases to trimming and J lost 8 bases, with 12 bases between them. The CDR3 consists of 12 residues. Looked up from germline, CDR1 is SEHNR and CDR2 is FQNEAQ (reference sequence).

The rearrangement uses TRBV2 and TRBJ1-2, with a tentative D call TRBD1 (5 bases). V was trimmed by 5 bases and J by 4 bases, leaving 14 bases between them. The germline CDR1 and CDR2 sequences are SNHLY and FYNNEI. The CDR3 contains 14 residues. The CDR3 sequence is CASSYLGGTYGYTF. The CDR3 DNA reads TGTGCCAGCAGTTATTTGGGGGGGACCTATGGCTACACCTTC. The full variable domain, rest sourced from reference TRBV2 and TRBJ1-2, is EPEVTQTPSHQVTQMGQEVILRCVPISNHLYFYWYRQILGQKVEFLVSFYNNEISEKSEIFDDQFSVERPDGSNFTLKIRSTKLEDSAMYFCASSYLGGTYGYTFGSGTRLTVV.

The table lists this clone with a count of one. The V call is TRBV19, the J call TRBJ2-1, with a possible D match to TRBD2 (5 bases). The CDR3 is 13 amino acids. Trimming cost V 4 bases and J 10 bases, with 14 bases left between them. CDR1 and CDR2 (germline): LNHDA, SQIVND (reference sequence). For the CDR3, the DNA is TGTGCCAGTAGTAACCAGGTAACGGGGGAGCAGTTCTTC. It translates to CASSNQVTGEQFF.

CDR3 region: CAISERVDSGTGELFF. As DNA, the CDR3 is TGTGCCATCAGTGAGAGGGTGGACAGTGGCACCGGGGAGCTGTTTTTT. This chain links TRBV10-3 with TRBJ2-2; maybe TRBD1 (6 bases). This CDR3 has 16 residues. The V gene's germline CDR1 is ENHRY and CDR2 SYGVKD. The V and J ends lost 2 bases and 4 bases respectively, with 14 bases between them.

This clone showed up many times. The J gene is TRBJ2-1, the V gene TRBV5-6; D is perhaps TRBD2 (5 bases). V lost 9 bases and J lost 0, with 10 bases in between. The CDR3 totals 13 residues. The germline V gene encodes CDR1 SGHDT and CDR2 YYEEEE. CDR3 protein: CATCEGSYNEQFF. DNA of the CDR3: TGTGCCACCTGCGAGGGCTCCTACAATGAGCAGTTCTTC.

The chain couples TRBV6-5 to TRBJ1-5; D is ambiguous. Germline values: CDR1 MNHEY, CDR2 SVGAGI. With 6 bases removed from V and 2 bases from J, the gap between germline ends came to 14 bases. The CDR3 totals 15 residues. The CDR3 protein is CASSPSSYGNQPQHF. CDR3 DNA: TGTGCCAGCAGCCCGAGCTCGTATGGCAATCAGCCCCAGCATTTT.

This sequence joins TRBV6-6 and TRBJ1-4; D is uncertain. Germline V gene sequence: CDR1 MNHNY, CDR2 SVGAGI (reference sequence). The CDR3 consists of 14 residues. The V and J ends lost 2 bases and 2 bases respectively, with 6 bases between them. This chain's CDR3 is CASSYGGTNEKLFF. The CDR3 DNA reads TGTGCCAGCAGTTACGGAGGGACTAATGAAAAACTGTTTTTT.

The gene calls are TRBV5-1 and TRBJ2-1; possible D gene TRBD1, 6 bases. Germline lookup yields CDR1 SGHRS and CDR2 YFSETQ. CDR3 length: 14 amino acids. Trimming shortened V by 7 bases and J by 0 bases, and 11 bases separated the two germline ends. The CDR3 is CASHRVTSYNEQFF. The CDR3 nucleotides read TGCGCCAGCCACAGGGTCACCTCCTACAATGAGCAGTTCTTC.

This clone was seen just once. This chain links TRBV4-1 with TRBJ2-6; D is ambiguous. Trimming pared 0 bases from V and 0 bases from J, leaving 15 bases between. The germline gives CDR1 MGHRA, CDR2 YSYEKL. This CDR3 contains 19 residues. The CDR3 sequence: CASSQDPATLLSGANVLTF. The DNA for the CDR3 is TGCGCCAGCAGCCAAGACCCGGCGACTTTACTCTCTGGGGCCAACGTCCTGACTTTC.

The chain joins TRBV4-1 to TRBJ1-2; D may be TRBD1 (5 bases). The CDR3 loop spans 14 amino acids. Trimming cost V 4 bases and J 8 bases, with 17 bases left between them. Germline V lookup: CDR1 MGHRA, CDR2 YSYEKL. The CDR3, as DNA: TGCGCCAGCAGCCGATCTGGGGCGTTGTCGGGCTACACCTTC. This encodes CASSRSGALSGYTF.

The chain recombines TRBV6-5 with TRBJ2-1, with TRBD2 as a possible D gene (5 bases). This CDR3 has 16 amino acids. Trimming cost V 4 bases and J 6 bases, with 19 bases left between them. The germline CDR1 and CDR2 sequences are MNHEY and SVGAGI. The CDR3 sequence is CASSSPDFQIGNEQFF. In nucleotides, the CDR3 is TGTGCCAGCAGTTCCCCGGACTTTCAAATTGGCAATGAGCAGTTCTTC.

The chain recombines TRBV9 with TRBJ1-2; 7 bases align to TRBD1. This CDR3 contains 14 residues. Germline V gives CDR1 SGDLS, CDR2 YYNGEE. V dropped 1 base and J dropped 8; count of bases not matched to a gene: 8. The DNA of the CDR3 is TGTGCCAGCAGCGTACGGATAGGGGGCCAAGGCTACACCTTC. This translates into CASSVRIGGQGYTF.

The chain combines TRBV29-1 with TRBJ2-1; TRBD2 agrees at 14 bases. The CDR3 is 15 residues long. Trimming cost V 3 bases and J 4 bases; bases outside gene matches: 2. Germline loops: CDR1 SQVTM, CDR2 ANQGSEA. The CDR3 DNA reads TGCAGCGTTGAGGGACTAGCGGGGGTATACAATGAGCAGTTCTTC. Its protein product is CSVEGLAGVYNEQFF.

In its sample, this clone was seen once. The CDR3 protein is CASSGTSGDETQYF. The CDR3 bases are TGTGCCAGTAGCGGGACTAGCGGGGACGAGACCCAGTACTTC. The V and J genes are TRBV19 and TRBJ2-5; 13 nucleotides agree with TRBD2. The CDR3 covers 14 residues. The V and J ends lost 6 bases and 5 bases, in that order; junction bases with no gene match: 3. In germline, CDR1 is LNHDA, CDR2 SQIVND (reference sequence).

This clone appeared a single time. V is TRBV9 and J is TRBJ2-1; D possibly corresponds to TRBD2 (5 bases). CDR3 length: 14 residues. The germline V and J ends were trimmed by 0 bases and 8 bases, with 12 bases remaining between them. The germline V gene has CDR1 SGDLS and CDR2 YYNGEE. The CDR3 reads CASSVAVVSDEQFF. CDR3 DNA: TGTGCCAGCAGCGTAGCGGTGGTTAGCGATGAGCAGTTCTTC.

The chain links TRBV7-9 to TRBJ2-1; 8 bases agree with TRBD2. This CDR3 contains 15 residues. The germline gives CDR1 SEHNR, CDR2 FQNEAQ (reference sequence). Trimming removed 6 bases from V and 4 bases from J; junction bases left unmatched: 8. The DNA for the CDR3 is TGTGCCAGCAGACAAAGCGGGGGTCGTTACAATGAGCAGTTCTTC. This encodes CASRQSGGRYNEQFF.

The chain combines TRBV15 with TRBJ2-5; possibly TRBD2 for D (7 bases). In germline, CDR1 is LNHNV, CDR2 YYDKDF (reference sequence). This CDR3 has 15 residues. V was pared by 4 bases and J by 6 bases, with 18 bases between. The CDR3, as DNA: TGTGCCACCAGCACCTTGGGGGGGGCTGGGAAGACCCAGTACTTC. Amino acid sequence: CATSTLGGAGKTQYF. The entire variable domain, with the rest obtained from reference TRBV15 and TRBJ2-5, is as follows: DAMVIQNPRYQVTQFGKPVTLSCSQTLNHNVMYWYQQKSSQAPKLLFHYYDKDFNNEADTPDNFQSRRPNTSFCFLDIRSPGLGDTAMYLCATSTLGGAGKTQYFGPGTRLLVL.

The V gene is TRBV3-1 (or the pseudogene TRBV3-2), the J gene TRBJ1-1; the D gene is possibly TRBD1 (5 bases). Germline lookup yields CDR1 LGHDT and CDR2 YNNKEL (reference sequence). The CDR3 runs 13 residues. V was clipped by 4 bases and J by 7 bases, with 13 bases between them. This CDR3 reads CASSRQGSGEAFF. In DNA form, the CDR3 reads TGTGCCAGCAGCCGCCAGGGATCGGGTGAAGCTTTCTTT.

The V and J genes are TRBV19 and TRBJ1-1; D gene ambiguous. In germline, CDR1 is LNHDA, CDR2 SQIVND (reference sequence). Between the trimmed V and J ends, which lost 1 base and 5 bases, there was a span of 17 bases. The CDR3 loop spans 16 amino acids. The CDR3 DNA is TGTGCCAGTAGTATAGGCTGGGGTCTGGAGGGAACTGAAGCTTTCTTT. Its protein is CASSIGWGLEGTEAFF.

The sample holds a few counts of this clone. CDR3 DNA sequence: TGTGCCACCAGTGATACAGGGTTAGTCACTGAAGCTTTCTTT. Its protein is CATSDTGLVTEAFF. The rearrangement links TRBV24-1 to TRBJ1-1, with D possibly TRBD1 on 6 matching bases. Germline lookup yields CDR1 KGHDR and CDR2 SFDVKD. The CDR3 spans 14 residues. V lost 3 bases to trimming and J lost 4 bases, with 11 bases between them.

This chain links TRBV4-2 with TRBJ2-1, with D possibly being TRBD2 (5 bases). V was cut by 0 bases and J by 7 bases, with 7 bases left in between. The CDR3 totals 13 residues. Germline CDR1 reads LGHNA; CDR2 reads YNFKEQ. CDR3 sequence reads: CASSQESGNEQFF. Here the CDR3 DNA reads TGTGCCAGCAGCCAAGAATCGGGAAATGAGCAGTTCTTC.

The chain couples TRBV3-1 (or the pseudogene TRBV3-2) to TRBJ2-1; the match to TRBD2 covers 9 bases. CDR1 is LGHDT and CDR2 is YNNKEL in the germline V gene (reference sequence). Losses at the gene ends were 4 bases for V and 3 bases for J; bases not matched to a gene: 10. The CDR3 has 17 residues. For the CDR3, the DNA is TGTGCCAGCAGCCTACGGGGAGCGGGGGGTCGCTACAATGAGCAGTTCTTC. Translation gives CASSLRGAGGRYNEQFF.

The rearrangement uses TRBV6-5 and TRBJ1-3; 8 bases agree with TRBD1. Trimming at V came to 0 bases and at J to 6 bases, leaving 4 bases not matched to a gene. The CDR3 runs 15 residues. Germline loops: CDR1 MNHEY, CDR2 SVGAGI. The CDR3 region is CASSYSDRATNTIYF. CDR3 DNA sequence: TGTGCCAGCAGTTACTCGGACAGGGCGACAAACACCATATATTTT.